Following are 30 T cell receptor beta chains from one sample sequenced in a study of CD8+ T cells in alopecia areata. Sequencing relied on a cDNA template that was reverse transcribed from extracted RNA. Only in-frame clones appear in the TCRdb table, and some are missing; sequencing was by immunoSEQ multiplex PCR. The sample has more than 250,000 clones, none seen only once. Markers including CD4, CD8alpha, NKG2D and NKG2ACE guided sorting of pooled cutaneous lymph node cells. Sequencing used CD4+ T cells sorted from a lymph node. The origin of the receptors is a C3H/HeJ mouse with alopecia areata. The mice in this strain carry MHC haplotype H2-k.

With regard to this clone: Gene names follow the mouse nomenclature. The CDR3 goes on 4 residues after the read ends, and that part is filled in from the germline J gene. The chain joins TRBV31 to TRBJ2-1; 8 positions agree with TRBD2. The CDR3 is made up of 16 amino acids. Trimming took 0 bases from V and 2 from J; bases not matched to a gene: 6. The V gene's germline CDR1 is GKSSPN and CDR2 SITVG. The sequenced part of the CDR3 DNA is TGTGCCTGGAGTCTAGGTGCTGGGGGGTACTATGCT. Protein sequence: CAWSLGAGGYYA. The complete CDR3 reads CAWSLGAGGYYAEQFF.

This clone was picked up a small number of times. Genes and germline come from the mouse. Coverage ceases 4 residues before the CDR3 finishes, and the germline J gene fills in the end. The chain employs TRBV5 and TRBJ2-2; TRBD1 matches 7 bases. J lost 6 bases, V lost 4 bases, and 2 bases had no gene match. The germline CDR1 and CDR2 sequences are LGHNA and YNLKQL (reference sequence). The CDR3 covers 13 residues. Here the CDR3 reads CASSRQGPGQLYF. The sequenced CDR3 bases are TGTGCCAGCAGCCGACAGGGTCCCGGG.

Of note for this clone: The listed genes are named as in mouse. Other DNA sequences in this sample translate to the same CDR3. The part of the CDR3 DNA that was read is TGTGCCAGCAGTGATGGGGGACAGAGCTCCTAT. Translation: CASSDGGQSSY. The CDR3, in full, reads CASSDGGQSSYEQYF. The gene calls are TRBV13-1 and TRBJ2-7; 7 bases align to TRBD1. The read terminates 4 residues before the CDR3 end, so the remaining end is supplied by the germline J gene. In germline, CDR1 is NSHNY, CDR2 SYGAGN. The CDR3 is 15 residues long. Trimming cost V 0 bases and J 0 bases; bases outside gene matches: 3.

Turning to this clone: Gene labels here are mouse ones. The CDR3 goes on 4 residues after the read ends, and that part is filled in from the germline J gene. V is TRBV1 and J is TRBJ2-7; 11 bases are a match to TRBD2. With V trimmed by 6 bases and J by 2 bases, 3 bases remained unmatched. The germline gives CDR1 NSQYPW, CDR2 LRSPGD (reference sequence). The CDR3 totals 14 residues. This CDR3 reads CTCRRTGGPYEQYF. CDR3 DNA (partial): TGCACCTGCAGGCGGACTGGGGGGCCCTAT.

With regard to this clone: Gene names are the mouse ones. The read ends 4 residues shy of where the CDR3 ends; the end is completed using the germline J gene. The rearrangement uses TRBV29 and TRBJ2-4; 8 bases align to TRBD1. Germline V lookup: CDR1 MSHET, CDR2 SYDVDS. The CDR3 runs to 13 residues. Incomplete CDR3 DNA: TGTGCTAGCAGGTCAGGGGGCTGGAAC. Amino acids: CASRSGGWN. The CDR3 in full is CASRSGGWNTLYF.

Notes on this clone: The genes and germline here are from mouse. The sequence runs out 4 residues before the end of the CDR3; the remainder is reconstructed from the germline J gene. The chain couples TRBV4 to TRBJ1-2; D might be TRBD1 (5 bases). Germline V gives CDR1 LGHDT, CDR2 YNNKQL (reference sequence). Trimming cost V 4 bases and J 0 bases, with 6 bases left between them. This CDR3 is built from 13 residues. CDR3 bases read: TGTGCCAGCAGCTTCAGGGCAAACTCC. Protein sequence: CASSFRANS. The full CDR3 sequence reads CASSFRANSDYTF.

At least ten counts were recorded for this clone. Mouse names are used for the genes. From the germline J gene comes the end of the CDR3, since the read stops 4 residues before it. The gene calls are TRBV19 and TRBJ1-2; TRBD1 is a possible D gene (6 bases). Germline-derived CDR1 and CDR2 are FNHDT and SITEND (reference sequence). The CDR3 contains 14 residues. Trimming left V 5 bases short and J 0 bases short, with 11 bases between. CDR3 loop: CASSLGQANSDYTF. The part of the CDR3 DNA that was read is TGTGCCAGCAGCTTGGGACAAGCAAACTCC. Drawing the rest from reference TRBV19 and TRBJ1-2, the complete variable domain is GGIITQTPKFLIGQEGQKLTLKCQQNFNHDTMYWYRQDSGKGLRLIYYSITENDLQKGDLSEGYDASREKKSSFSLTVTSAQKNEMAVFLCASSLGQANSDYTFGSGTRLLVI.

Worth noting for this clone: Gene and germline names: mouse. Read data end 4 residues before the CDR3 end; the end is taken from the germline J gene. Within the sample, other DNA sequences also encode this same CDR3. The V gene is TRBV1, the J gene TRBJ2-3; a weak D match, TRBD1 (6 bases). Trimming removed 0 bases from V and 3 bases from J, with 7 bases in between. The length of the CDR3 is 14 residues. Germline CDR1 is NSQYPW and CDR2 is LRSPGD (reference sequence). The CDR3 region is CTCSAEQGAETLYF. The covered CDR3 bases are TGCACCTGCAGTGCAGAACAGGGAGCAGAA.

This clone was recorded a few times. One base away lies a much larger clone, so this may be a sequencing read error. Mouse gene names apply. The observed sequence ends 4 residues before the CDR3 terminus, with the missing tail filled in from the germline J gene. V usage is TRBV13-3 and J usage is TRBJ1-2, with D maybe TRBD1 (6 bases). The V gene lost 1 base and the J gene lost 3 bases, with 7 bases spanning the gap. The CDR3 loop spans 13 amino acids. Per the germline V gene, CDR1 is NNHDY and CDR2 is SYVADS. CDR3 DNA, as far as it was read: TGTGCCAGCAGTGATCACAGGGACTCC. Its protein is CASSDHRDS. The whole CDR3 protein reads CASSDHRDSDYTF.

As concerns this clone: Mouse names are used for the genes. CDR3 DNA, as far as it was read: TGTGCCAGCAGTGGTCCGGGACAGGGTCACACCGGG. Translating it yields CASSGPGQGHTG. The entire CDR3 is CASSGPGQGHTGQLYF. This chain uses TRBV13-1 with TRBJ2-2; 9 nucleotides agree with TRBD1. With the read ending 4 residues before the CDR3 end, the germline J gene is used to fill in that end. V lost 3 bases, J lost 3 bases, and 6 bases stayed unmatched. Looked up from germline, CDR1 is NSHNY and CDR2 is SYGAGN. There are 16 residues in the CDR3.

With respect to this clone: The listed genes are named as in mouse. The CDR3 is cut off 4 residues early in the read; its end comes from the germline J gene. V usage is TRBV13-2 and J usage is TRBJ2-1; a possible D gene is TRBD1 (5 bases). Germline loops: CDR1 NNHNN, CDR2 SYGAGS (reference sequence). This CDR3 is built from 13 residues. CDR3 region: CASGDAKGAEQFF. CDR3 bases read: TGTGCCAGCGGTGATGCGAAGGGGGCT.

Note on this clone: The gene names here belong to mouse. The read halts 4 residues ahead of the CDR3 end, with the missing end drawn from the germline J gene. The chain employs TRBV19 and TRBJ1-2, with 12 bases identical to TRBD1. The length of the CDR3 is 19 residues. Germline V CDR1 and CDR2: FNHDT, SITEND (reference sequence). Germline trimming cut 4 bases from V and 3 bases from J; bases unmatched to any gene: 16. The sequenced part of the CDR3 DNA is TGTGCCAGCAGTTCCTACGTCCCGGGACAGGGGGCGCAGGACTCC. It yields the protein CASSSYVPGQGAQDS. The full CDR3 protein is CASSSYVPGQGAQDSDYTF.

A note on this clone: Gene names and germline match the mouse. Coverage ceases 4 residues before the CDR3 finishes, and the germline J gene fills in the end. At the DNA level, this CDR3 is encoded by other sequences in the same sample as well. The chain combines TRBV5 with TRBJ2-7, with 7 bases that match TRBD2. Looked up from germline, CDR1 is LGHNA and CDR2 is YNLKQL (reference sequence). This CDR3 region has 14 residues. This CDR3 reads CASSPRLGEYEQYF. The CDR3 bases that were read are TGTGCCAGCAGCCCCCGCCTGGGGGAATAT.

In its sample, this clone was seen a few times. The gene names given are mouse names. CDR3 sequence: CASSQPGQGVAEQFF. The sequenced CDR3 bases are TGTGCCAGCAGCCAACCGGGACAGGGGGTTGCT. The chain joins TRBV5 to TRBJ2-1; 11 bases fit TRBD1. With the read ending 4 residues before the CDR3 end, the germline J gene is used to fill in that end. The CDR3 covers 15 residues. Germline loops: CDR1 LGHNA, CDR2 YNLKQL (reference sequence). The trim removed 2 bases at V and 6 bases at J, leaving 3 bases unmatched.

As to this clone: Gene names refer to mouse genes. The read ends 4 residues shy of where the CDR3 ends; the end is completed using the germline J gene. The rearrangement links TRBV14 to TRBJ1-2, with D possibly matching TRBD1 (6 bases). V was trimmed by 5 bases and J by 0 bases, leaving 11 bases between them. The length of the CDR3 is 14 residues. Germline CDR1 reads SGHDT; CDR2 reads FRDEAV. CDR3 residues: CASRRDIANSDYTF. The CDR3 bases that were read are TGTGCCAGCAGGCGGGACATTGCAAACTCC.

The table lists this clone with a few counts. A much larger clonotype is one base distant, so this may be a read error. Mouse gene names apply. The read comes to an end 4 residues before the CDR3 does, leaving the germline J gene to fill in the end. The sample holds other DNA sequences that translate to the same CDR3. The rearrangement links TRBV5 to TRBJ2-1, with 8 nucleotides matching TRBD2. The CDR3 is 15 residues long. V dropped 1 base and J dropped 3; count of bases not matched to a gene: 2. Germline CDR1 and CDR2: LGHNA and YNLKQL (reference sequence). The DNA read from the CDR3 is TGTGCCAGCAGCCAAGGGACTGGGATCTATGCT. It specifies CASSQGTGIYA. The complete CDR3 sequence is CASSQGTGIYAEQFF.

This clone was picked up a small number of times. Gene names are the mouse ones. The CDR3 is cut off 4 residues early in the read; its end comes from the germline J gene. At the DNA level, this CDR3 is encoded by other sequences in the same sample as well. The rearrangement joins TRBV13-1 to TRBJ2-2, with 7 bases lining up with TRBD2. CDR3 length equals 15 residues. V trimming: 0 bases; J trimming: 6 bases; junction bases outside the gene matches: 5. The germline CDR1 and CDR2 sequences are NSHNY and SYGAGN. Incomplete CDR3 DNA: TGTGCCAGCAGTGATGCTGGGGGAAGGGCCGGG. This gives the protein CASSDAGGRAG. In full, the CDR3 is CASSDAGGRAGQLYF.

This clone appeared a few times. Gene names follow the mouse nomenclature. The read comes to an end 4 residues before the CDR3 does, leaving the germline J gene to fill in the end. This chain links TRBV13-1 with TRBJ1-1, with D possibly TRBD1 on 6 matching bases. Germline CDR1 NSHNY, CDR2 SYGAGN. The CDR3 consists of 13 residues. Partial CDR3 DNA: TGTGCCAGCAGTGATGCAGGGGACATA. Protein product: CASSDAGDI. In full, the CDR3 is CASSDAGDIEVFF.

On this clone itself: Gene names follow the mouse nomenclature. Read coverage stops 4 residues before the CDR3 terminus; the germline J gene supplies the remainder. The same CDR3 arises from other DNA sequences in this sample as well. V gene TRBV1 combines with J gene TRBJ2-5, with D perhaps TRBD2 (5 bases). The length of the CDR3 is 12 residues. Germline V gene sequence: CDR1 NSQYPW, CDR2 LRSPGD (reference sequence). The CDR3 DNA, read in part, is TGCACCTGCAGTGCGGCTGGGGAC. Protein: CTCSAAGD. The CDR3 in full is CTCSAAGDTQYF.

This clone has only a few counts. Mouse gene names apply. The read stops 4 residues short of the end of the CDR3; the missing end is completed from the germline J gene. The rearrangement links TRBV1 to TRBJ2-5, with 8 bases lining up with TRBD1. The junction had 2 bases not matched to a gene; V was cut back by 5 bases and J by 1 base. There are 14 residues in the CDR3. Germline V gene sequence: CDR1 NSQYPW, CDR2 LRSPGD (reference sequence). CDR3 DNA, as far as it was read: TGCACCTGCAGTTCAGGGGGCGACCAAGAC. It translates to CTCSSGGDQD. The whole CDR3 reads CTCSSGGDQDTQYF.

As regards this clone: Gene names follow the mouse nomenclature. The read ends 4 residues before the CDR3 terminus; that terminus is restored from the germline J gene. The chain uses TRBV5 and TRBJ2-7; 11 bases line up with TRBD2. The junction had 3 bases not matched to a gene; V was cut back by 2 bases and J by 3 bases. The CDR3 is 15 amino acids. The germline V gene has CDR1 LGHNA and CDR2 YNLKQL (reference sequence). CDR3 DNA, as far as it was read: TGTGCCAGCAGCCAACCAGACTGGGGGGGCTAT. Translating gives CASSQPDWGGY. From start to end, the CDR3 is CASSQPDWGGYEQYF.

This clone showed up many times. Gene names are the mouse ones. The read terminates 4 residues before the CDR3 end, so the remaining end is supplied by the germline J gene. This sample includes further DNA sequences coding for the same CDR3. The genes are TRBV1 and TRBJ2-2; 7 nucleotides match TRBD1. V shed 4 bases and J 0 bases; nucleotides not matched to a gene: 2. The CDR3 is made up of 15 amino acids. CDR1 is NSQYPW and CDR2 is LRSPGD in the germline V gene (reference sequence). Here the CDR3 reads CTCSGGTANTGQLYF. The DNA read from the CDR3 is TGCACCTGCAGTGGAGGGACAGCAAACACCGGG.

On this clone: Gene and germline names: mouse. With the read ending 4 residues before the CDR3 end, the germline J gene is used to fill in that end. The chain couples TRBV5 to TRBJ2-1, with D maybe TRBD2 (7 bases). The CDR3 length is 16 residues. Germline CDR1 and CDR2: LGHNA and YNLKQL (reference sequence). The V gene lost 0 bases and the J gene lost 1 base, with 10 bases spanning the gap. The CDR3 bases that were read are TGTGCCAGCAGCCAAGATAAGGGGGGGAACTATGCT. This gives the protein CASSQDKGGNYA. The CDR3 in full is CASSQDKGGNYAEQFF.

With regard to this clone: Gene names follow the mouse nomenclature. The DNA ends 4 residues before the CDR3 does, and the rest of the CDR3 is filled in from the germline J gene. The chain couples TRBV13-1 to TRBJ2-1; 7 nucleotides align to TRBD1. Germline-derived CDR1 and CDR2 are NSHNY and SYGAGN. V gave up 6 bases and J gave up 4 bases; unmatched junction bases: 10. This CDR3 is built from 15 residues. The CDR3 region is CASNPRQGVYAEQFF. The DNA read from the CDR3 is TGTGCCAGCAACCCCCGGCAGGGGGTTTATGCT.

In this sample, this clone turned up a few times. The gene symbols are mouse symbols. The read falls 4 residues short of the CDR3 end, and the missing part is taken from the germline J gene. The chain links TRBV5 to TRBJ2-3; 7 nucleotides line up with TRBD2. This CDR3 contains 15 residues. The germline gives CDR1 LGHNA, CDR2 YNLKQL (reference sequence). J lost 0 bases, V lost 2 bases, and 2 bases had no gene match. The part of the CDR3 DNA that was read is TGTGCCAGCAGCCAAAGACTGGGTAGTGCAGAA. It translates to CASSQRLGSAE. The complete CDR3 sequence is CASSQRLGSAETLYF.

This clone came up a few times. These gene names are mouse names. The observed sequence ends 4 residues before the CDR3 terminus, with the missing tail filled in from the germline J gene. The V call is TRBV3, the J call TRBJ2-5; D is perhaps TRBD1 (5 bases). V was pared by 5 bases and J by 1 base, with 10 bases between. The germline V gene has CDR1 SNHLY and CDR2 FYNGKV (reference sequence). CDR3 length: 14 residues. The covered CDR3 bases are TGTGCCAGCAGCCCCAGGGAGGACCAAGAC. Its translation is CASSPREDQD. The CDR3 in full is CASSPREDQDTQYF. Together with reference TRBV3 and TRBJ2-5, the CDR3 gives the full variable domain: GPKVLQIPSHQIIDMGQMVTLNCDPVSNHLYFYWYKQILGQQMEFLVNFYNGKVMEKSKLFKDQFSVERPDGSYFTLKIQPTALEDSAVYFCASSPREDQDTQYFGPGTRLLVL.

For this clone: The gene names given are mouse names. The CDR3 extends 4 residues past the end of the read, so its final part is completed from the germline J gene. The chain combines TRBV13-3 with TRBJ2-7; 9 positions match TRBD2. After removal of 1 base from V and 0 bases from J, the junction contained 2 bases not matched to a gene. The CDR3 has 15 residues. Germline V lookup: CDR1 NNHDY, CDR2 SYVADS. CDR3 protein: CASSDRLGASYEQYF. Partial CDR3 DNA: TGTGCCAGCAGTGATAGACTGGGGGCCTCCTAT.

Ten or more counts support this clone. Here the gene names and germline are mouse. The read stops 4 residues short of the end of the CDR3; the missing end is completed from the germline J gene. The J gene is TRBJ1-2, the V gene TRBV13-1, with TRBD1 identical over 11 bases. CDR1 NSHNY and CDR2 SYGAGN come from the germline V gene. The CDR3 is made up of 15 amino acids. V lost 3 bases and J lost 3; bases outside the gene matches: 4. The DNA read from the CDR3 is TGTGCCAGCAGTGCGGACAGGGGGCCCCACTCC. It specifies CASSADRGPHS. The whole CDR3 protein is CASSADRGPHSDYTF.

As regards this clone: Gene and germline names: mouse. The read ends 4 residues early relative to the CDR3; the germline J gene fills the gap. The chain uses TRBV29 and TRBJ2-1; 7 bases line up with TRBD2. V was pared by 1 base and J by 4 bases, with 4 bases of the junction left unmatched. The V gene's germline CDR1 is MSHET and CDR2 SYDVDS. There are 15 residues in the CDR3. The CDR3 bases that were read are TGTGCTAGCAGTTTATACGGGGGGGAGTATGCT. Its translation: CASSLYGGEYA. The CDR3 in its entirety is CASSLYGGEYAEQFF.

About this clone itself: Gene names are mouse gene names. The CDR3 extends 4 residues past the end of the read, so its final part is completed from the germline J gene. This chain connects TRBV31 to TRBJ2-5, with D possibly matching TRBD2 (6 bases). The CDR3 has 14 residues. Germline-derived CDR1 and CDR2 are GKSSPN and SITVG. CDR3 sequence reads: CAWSGGRGGDTQYF. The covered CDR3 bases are TGTGCCTGGAGTGGGGGGAGAGGAGGAGAC.